This T cell receptor (beta chain) was documented in a study of T cells after yellow fever vaccination. General study points: The CD4 and CD8 compartments had a small share of their clonotypes in common.

Notes on this clonotype: Its target is unknown.

Germline V gives CDR1 LNHDA, CDR2 SQIVND (reference sequence). V was cut by 1 base and J by 5 bases, with 11 bases left in between. The CDR3 contains 14 residues. The 5'RACE template-switching step produced TCR cDNA and added a universal primer site and UMIs. TCRdb re-analysed the 5' RACE reads in MiXCR, keeping a single row per CDR3 protein. The sample yields roughly 260,000 distinct CDR3 sequences, roughly 13% seen once. The rearrangement uses TRBV19 and TRBJ1-1, with D unclear. The TCR was taken from a young man who received the YFV17D yellow fever vaccine. The specimen was CD4+ T cells sorted from PBMCs, collected 45 days after the yellow fever booster vaccination. For the CDR3, the DNA is TGTGCCAGTAGTATAGTGAGCGGATGGACTGAAGCTTTCTTT. Translated: CASSIVSGWTEAFF.